This T cell receptor (beta chain) was found in a study of post-analysis software for immune sequencing data (dated by TCRdb to 2014 to 2015). About the study as a whole: Disease courses on record covered relapsing-remitting, secondary progressive and progressive-relapsing multiple sclerosis, though some patients had no subtype annotation. A subset of samples was prepared in parallel using single-end sample barcoding, then pooled and co-amplified after Illumina adapter ligation. The patient repertoires were set against about 12 previously published healthy control repertoires from donors whose ages ranged from roughly 6 to 25 years.

Including the terminal cysteine and phenylalanine, the CDR3 comprises 15 residues. The entry retains the CDR3 DNA only, 45 bases that are in frame from base 1. V loses 1 base, J loses 5 bases, and the germline ends lie 14 bases apart. The germline V gene (reference sequence) specifies LGHDT as CDR1 and YNNKEL as CDR2. To prepare the library, PCR was applied. Sequenced using an Illumina HiSeq 2500. Unique molecular identifiers were incorporated into TCR beta cDNA libraries to reduce PCR and sequencing biases. Roughly 0.5 million cDNA molecules were obtained per 1 to 10 million input T cells, so each molecule approximated one T cell. The same protocol used for the earlier healthy control dataset was applied to prepare and sequence the patient libraries. Within a given batch, samples were prepared together, multiplexed and sequenced on the same HiSeq lane. The paper's processing steps were these. MIGEC was used to process the raw barcoded reads, and molecular identifier groups with only a single read were discarded before consensus assembly and CDR3 extraction. Clonotype tables were post-analysed with VDJtools, and diversity was normalized by down-sampling all datasets to the smallest sample size. Repertoire overlap clustering matched CDR3 amino acid but not nucleotide sequences to correct batch-related cross-sample contamination. TCRdb reworked the public reads: Q25 trimming with fastp, MiXCR clone assembly, productive beta chains retained. When rows share a CDR3 protein, they turn into one entry using the most common DNA and genes. TCRdb, not the authors, supplied the V and J calls. The sample table contains under 900,000 distinct CDR3 sequences; only one count was recorded for about 50% of them. Clones ranked in the top ten supply approximately 4.3% of the sample.

Broad study findings and their caveats: The multiple sclerosis patient group was slightly younger than the control group. When samples were clustered directly using the F measure, samples prepared in the same batch co-clustered strongly, which prompted a batch-effect correction. Significantly lower normalized Chao1 diversity was found in multiple sclerosis patients than in controls, suggesting substantial peripheral T-cell clonal expansion. About 5 TRBV segments, including TRBV5-6, TRBV5-1 and TRBV20-1, were significantly more frequent in patients than controls.

A word on this clonotype: Its binding antigen is unknown. No qualities accompany the bases; no much larger clone lies one base away.

TCR beta repertoires were profiled from peripheral blood of roughly twelve young patients with multiple sclerosis to demonstrate the VDJtools post-analysis software. Multiple sclerosis patients were children and adolescents aged about 6 to 15 years. The chain joins TRBV3-1 to TRBJ2-5; a tentative D match to TRBD1 spans 6 bases. The clonotype comes from a girl between 10 and 17 years old with multiple sclerosis. Sequencing was carried out using blood. The CDR3 protein sequence reads: CASSQGGLARETQYF. The DNA is as follows: TGTGCCAGCAGCCAAGGGGGGCTAGCCCGGGAGACCCAGTACTTC.